The present TCR beta chain was sequenced within a study of shared clonotypes between healthy human individuals. About the research overall: The study drew on two women and a few men aged 18 to 49 as donors.

V lost 2 bases to trimming and J lost 0 bases, with 10 bases between them. The CDR3 length is 16 residues. The V gene's germline CDR1 is SGHTA and CDR2 FQGTGA. Worth noting for this clone: What it recognizes is unknown.

Regarding the study as a whole: Only blood samples were collected, and tissue repertoires likely differ.

Each cell subset's genomic DNA was divided evenly among several immunoSEQ plates. The authors ran unsorted PBMC replicate PCRs on roughly 330 ng DNA, tens of thousands of T cell genomes. Assay used: immunoSEQ multiplex PCR; TCRdb lists only in-frame clones, some missing. The table has 450,000 to 500,000 clones, 81% seen once; the top ten hold more than 9.5%. This chain uses TRBV7-3 with TRBJ2-2; D remains unclear. Input material: PBMCs. The origin of this receptor is a woman in her 40s in good health. Some clones in this sample may be carry-over from other donors' samples. CDR3 nucleotide sequence: TGTGCCAGCAGCTTATCATATCTACCGAACACCGGGGAGCTGTTTTTT. Protein: CASSLSYLPNTGELFF.